This T cell receptor (beta chain) was sequenced in a study of beta chain features in type 1 diabetes. Study observations and caveats: The question left open here concerned HLA type influencing TCRB rearrangement.

This clone has just one count. Its target is unknown. Reverse transcribing all isolated RNA meant expressed TCRB transcripts were sequenced. Here immunoSEQ multiplex PCR was the method, and the copy in TCRdb shows in-frame clones only, minus some. This table holds some 360,000 clones, around a fifth found once. Purities in excess of 95% were seen in all sorted populations. The CDR3 is made up of 14 amino acids. Germline V gene sequence: CDR1 SGHDN, CDR2 FVKESK. With 1 base removed from V and 2 bases from J, the gap between germline ends came to 8 bases. Input material: naive CD4+ T cells from blood. This clonotype was sampled from a woman in her late teens or twenties in good health. The chain recombines TRBV14 with TRBJ1-2; D unresolved. CDR3: CASSQGAANYGYTF. CDR3 coding DNA: TGTGCCAGCAGCCAAGGAGCCGCGAACTATGGCTACACCTTC.